The rows below give T cell receptor beta chains drawn from one sample of a study of blood T cell repertoires in COVID-19. Assay used: immunoSEQ multiplex PCR; TCRdb lists only in-frame clones, some missing. The sample yields around 20,000 clones, over 75% seen once. The specimen sequenced was peripheral blood. Receptors were obtained from a human donor in a cohort sampled during active COVID-19. The donor label of this sample is uncertain. Both conserved end residues are part of each CDR3. Fields, in order: clone size, D gene, V gene, J gene, CDR3 DNA, CDR3 protein. D genes are given only for firm matches. The size of a clone is reported for some rows only, either as once, few or many, or as a class for expanded clones.

clone_size: -
d_call: TRBD1
v_call: TRBV6-5
j_call: TRBJ2-7
cdr3_nt: TGTGCCAGCACTCTGGGGACAGTCTCCTACGAGCAGTACTTC
cdr3_aa: CASTLGTVSYEQYF

clone_size: -
d_call: -
v_call: TRBV9
j_call: TRBJ2-2
cdr3_nt: TGTGCCAGCAGCGCCCCCGTTGAGGGCGCGAACACCGGGGAGCTGTTTTTT
cdr3_aa: CASSAPVEGANTGELFF

clone_size: -
d_call: -
v_call: TRBV27
j_call: TRBJ1-1
cdr3_nt: TGTGCCAGCAGTCGTGGTCGGGGGTTTGGCACTGAAGCTTTCTTT
cdr3_aa: CASSRGRGFGTEAFF

clone_size: -
d_call: TRBD2
v_call: TRBV5-5
j_call: TRBJ2-5
cdr3_nt: TGTGCCAGCAGCCCCCAGCGGGGAGGGCCGCCAGAGACCCAGTACTTC
cdr3_aa: CASSPQRGGPPETQYF

clone_size: -
d_call: -
v_call: TRBV11-2
j_call: TRBJ2-7
cdr3_nt: TGTGCCAGCAGCTTAGATCTTGGGGGCTGGGAGTACTTC
cdr3_aa: CASSLDLGGWEYF

clone_size: -
d_call: -
v_call: TRBV10-3
j_call: TRBJ1-2
cdr3_nt: TGTGCCATCAGTGAGTCGAAGCCAGGGCTTTATGGCTACACCTTC
cdr3_aa: CAISESKPGLYGYTF

clone_size: -
d_call: TRBD1
v_call: TRBV6-5
j_call: TRBJ1-2
cdr3_nt: TGTGCCAGCAGCCAGGACAGGAGACAACTCTATGGCTACACCTTC
cdr3_aa: CASSQDRRQLYGYTF

clone_size: -
d_call: TRBD1
v_call: TRBV2
j_call: TRBJ2-7
cdr3_nt: TGTGCCAGCAGTGCGCGACGACAGGGCCCTGGGTACGAGCAGTACTTC
cdr3_aa: CASSARRQGPGYEQYF

clone_size: -
d_call: -
v_call: TRBV4-2
j_call: TRBJ2-2
cdr3_nt: TGTGCCAGCAGCCAAGGGAGCGGAAACACCGGGGAGCTGTTTTTT
cdr3_aa: CASSQGSGNTGELFF

clone_size: -
d_call: TRBD2
v_call: TRBV7-8
j_call: TRBJ2-7
cdr3_nt: TGTGCCAGCAGCTCCATGGCGGGGGGGAAAGACGAGCAGTACTTC
cdr3_aa: CASSSMAGGKDEQYF

clone_size: -
d_call: TRBD1
v_call: TRBV19
j_call: TRBJ2-7
cdr3_nt: TGTGCCAGTAGTTCCTTGACCGGGACAGGTGCCTACGAGCAGTACTTC
cdr3_aa: CASSSLTGTGAYEQYF

clone_size: -
d_call: -
v_call: TRBV12-3/TRBV12-4
j_call: TRBJ2-1
cdr3_nt: TGTGCCAGCAGTTGGTACAGGGTGAATGAGCAGTTCTTC
cdr3_aa: CASSWYRVNEQFF

clone_size: -
d_call: TRBD1
v_call: TRBV11-3
j_call: TRBJ2-5
cdr3_nt: TGTGCCAGCAGCTCCTATGCTCAGGGGGAGGAGACCCAGTACTTC
cdr3_aa: CASSSYAQGEETQYF

clone_size: -
d_call: TRBD1
v_call: TRBV10-3
j_call: TRBJ2-2
cdr3_nt: TGTGCCATCAGTGAGGGACAGGGGAACACCGGGGAGCTGTTTTTT
cdr3_aa: CAISEGQGNTGELFF

clone_size: -
d_call: -
v_call: TRBV19
j_call: TRBJ1-2
cdr3_nt: TGTGCCAGTACCCTCCAGCCCCAGGGAAACTATGGCTACACCTTC
cdr3_aa: CASTLQPQGNYGYTF

clone_size: -
d_call: -
v_call: TRBV7-9
j_call: TRBJ2-2
cdr3_nt: TGTGCCAGCCGACATCGAGGAGGGCTAACCCCCGGGGAGCTGTTTTTT
cdr3_aa: CASRHRGGLTPGELFF

clone_size: -
d_call: TRBD1
v_call: TRBV25-1
j_call: TRBJ1-6
cdr3_nt: TGTGCCAGCAGTGTAGGACAGGGCGGGGATTCACCCCTCCACTTT
cdr3_aa: CASSVGQGGDSPLHF

clone_size: -
d_call: TRBD2
v_call: TRBV19
j_call: TRBJ2-2
cdr3_nt: TGTGCCAGTAGTATGAATCTAGCGGTGAACACCGGGGAGCTGTTTTTT
cdr3_aa: CASSMNLAVNTGELFF

clone_size: -
d_call: TRBD2
v_call: TRBV7-9
j_call: TRBJ2-7
cdr3_nt: TGTGCCAGCAGCTCTTGGGAGGCGGGAGACTCCTACGAGCAGTACTTC
cdr3_aa: CASSSWEAGDSYEQYF

clone_size: -
d_call: TRBD2
v_call: TRBV5-1
j_call: TRBJ2-7
cdr3_nt: TGCGCCAGCACCAGTCGAGCGGGAGGGCTGGACGAGCAGTACTTC
cdr3_aa: CASTSRAGGLDEQYF

clone_size: -
d_call: TRBD2
v_call: TRBV5-1
j_call: TRBJ2-2
cdr3_nt: TGCGCCAGCAGCGAACGGGAGGCCGCCGGGGAGCTGTTTTTT
cdr3_aa: CASSEREAAGELFF

clone_size: -
d_call: TRBD1
v_call: TRBV7-9
j_call: TRBJ2-3
cdr3_nt: TGTGCCAGCAGCTTAATACGCTGGGGACAGGGAATGCCAGATACGCAGTATTTT
cdr3_aa: CASSLIRWGQGMPDTQYF

clone_size: -
d_call: -
v_call: TRBV11-3
j_call: TRBJ1-4
cdr3_nt: TGTGCCAGCAGCTTCGGCGGGAATAATGAAAAACTGTTTTTT
cdr3_aa: CASSFGGNNEKLFF

clone_size: -
d_call: -
v_call: TRBV19
j_call: TRBJ1-6
cdr3_nt: TGTGCCACCTCCCGGGACAACTATAATTCACCCCTCCACTTT
cdr3_aa: CATSRDNYNSPLHF

clone_size: -
d_call: -
v_call: TRBV11-2
j_call: TRBJ2-5
cdr3_nt: TGTGCCAGCAGCTTAGGGCCCACAGGGTTGGAGACCCAGTACTTC
cdr3_aa: CASSLGPTGLETQYF

clone_size: -
d_call: -
v_call: TRBV18
j_call: TRBJ1-2
cdr3_nt: TGTGCCAGCTCACCACCGATTGGACAGATAAACTATGGCTACACCTTC
cdr3_aa: CASSPPIGQINYGYTF

clone_size: -
d_call: TRBD2
v_call: TRBV5-4
j_call: TRBJ2-3
cdr3_nt: TGTGCCAGCAGCTTGACTAGCGGGATGACAGATACGCAGTATTTT
cdr3_aa: CASSLTSGMTDTQYF

clone_size: -
d_call: TRBD2
v_call: TRBV4-1
j_call: TRBJ2-1
cdr3_nt: TGCGCCAGCAGCCAAGTTCCGGGGGCGGGAGGGCCAATGAAGGAGCAGTTCTTC
cdr3_aa: CASSQVPGAGGPMKEQFF

clone_size: -
d_call: -
v_call: TRBV5-1
j_call: TRBJ2-3
cdr3_nt: TGCGCCAGCAGCTTCGCACAGGGCAGGACAGATACGCAGTATTTT
cdr3_aa: CASSFAQGRTDTQYF

clone_size: few
d_call: TRBD1
v_call: TRBV4-1
j_call: TRBJ1-5
cdr3_nt: TGCGCCAGCAGCCAAGGAACGGACAGGGGCCGTCAGCCCCAGCATTTT
cdr3_aa: CASSQGTDRGRQPQHF

clone_size: few
d_call: TRBD2
v_call: TRBV5-1
j_call: TRBJ2-3
cdr3_nt: TGCGCCAGCAGCTTCGGACTAGCGGGACTGAGAGATACGCAGTATTTT
cdr3_aa: CASSFGLAGLRDTQYF

clone_size: few
d_call: -
v_call: TRBV11-3
j_call: TRBJ2-1
cdr3_nt: TGTGCCAGCAGCTTGGGCGATTCGATTAACAATGAGCAGTTCTTC
cdr3_aa: CASSLGDSINNEQFF

clone_size: -
d_call: -
v_call: TRBV6-1
j_call: TRBJ2-5
cdr3_nt: TGTGCCAGCAGTGAAGTCTTCCAAGAGACCCAGTACTTC
cdr3_aa: CASSEVFQETQYF

clone_size: -
d_call: -
v_call: TRBV29-1
j_call: TRBJ2-3
cdr3_nt: TGCAGCGCTGCCCAGGGTTTTGGCACAGATACGCAGTATTTT
cdr3_aa: CSAAQGFGTDTQYF

clone_size: -
d_call: TRBD1
v_call: TRBV6-2/TRBV6-3
j_call: TRBJ2-7
cdr3_nt: TGTGCCAGCAGTGGGGGACAGGGAGGCACCTACGAGCAGTACTTC
cdr3_aa: CASSGGQGGTYEQYF

clone_size: -
d_call: -
v_call: TRBV27
j_call: TRBJ2-3
cdr3_nt: TGTGCCAGCAGGACAGACGGTGGGAACACAGATACGCAGTATTTT
cdr3_aa: CASRTDGGNTDTQYF

clone_size: -
d_call: TRBD2
v_call: TRBV5-4
j_call: TRBJ2-1
cdr3_nt: TGTGCCAGCAGCCCCTCACCCACTAGCGGGAGGTCCTACAATGAGCAGTTCTTC
cdr3_aa: CASSPSPTSGRSYNEQFF

clone_size: -
d_call: TRBD1
v_call: TRBV19
j_call: TRBJ2-2
cdr3_nt: TGTGCCAGCCACCGGGACAGGGTCACCGGGGAGCTGTTTTTT
cdr3_aa: CASHRDRVTGELFF

clone_size: -
d_call: -
v_call: TRBV10-2
j_call: TRBJ2-3
cdr3_nt: TGCGCCAGCCGTATACGTACTAGCACAGATACGCAGTATTTT
cdr3_aa: CASRIRTSTDTQYF

clone_size: -
d_call: -
v_call: TRBV5-1
j_call: TRBJ1-1
cdr3_nt: TGCGCCAGCAGCGGTAATACAGGGAACACTGAAGCTTTCTTT
cdr3_aa: CASSGNTGNTEAFF

clone_size: -
d_call: TRBD2
v_call: TRBV10-3
j_call: TRBJ2-1
cdr3_nt: TGTGCCATCAGTGACCGGACTAGCGCCGACAATGAGCAGTTCTTC
cdr3_aa: CAISDRTSADNEQFF